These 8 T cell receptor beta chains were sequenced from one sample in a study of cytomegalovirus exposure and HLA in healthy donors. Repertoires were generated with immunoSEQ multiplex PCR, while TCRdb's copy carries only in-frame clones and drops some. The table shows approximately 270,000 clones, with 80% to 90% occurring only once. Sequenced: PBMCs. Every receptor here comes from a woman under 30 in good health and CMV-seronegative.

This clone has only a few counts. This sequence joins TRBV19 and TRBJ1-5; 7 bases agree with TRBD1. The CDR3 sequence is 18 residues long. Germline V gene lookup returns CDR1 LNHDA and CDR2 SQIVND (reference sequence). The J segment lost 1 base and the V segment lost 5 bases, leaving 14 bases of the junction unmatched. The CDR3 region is CASSSQTGWGQSNQPQHF. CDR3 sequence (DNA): TGTGCCAGTAGTTCACAGACAGGGTGGGGGCAAAGCAATCAGCCCCAGCATTTT.

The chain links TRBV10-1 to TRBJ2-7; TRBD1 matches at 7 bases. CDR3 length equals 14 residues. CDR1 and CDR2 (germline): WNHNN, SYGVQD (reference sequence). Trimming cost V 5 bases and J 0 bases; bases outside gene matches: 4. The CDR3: CASSKTGSSYEQYF. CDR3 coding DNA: TGCGCCAGCAGTAAGACAGGGTCCTCCTACGAGCAGTACTTC.

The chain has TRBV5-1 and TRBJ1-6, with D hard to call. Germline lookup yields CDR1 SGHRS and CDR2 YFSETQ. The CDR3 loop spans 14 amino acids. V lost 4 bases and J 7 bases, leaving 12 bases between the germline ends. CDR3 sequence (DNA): TGCGCCAGCAGCAGCGTCCCCTCGAATTCACCCCTCCACTTT. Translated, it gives CASSSVPSNSPLHF.

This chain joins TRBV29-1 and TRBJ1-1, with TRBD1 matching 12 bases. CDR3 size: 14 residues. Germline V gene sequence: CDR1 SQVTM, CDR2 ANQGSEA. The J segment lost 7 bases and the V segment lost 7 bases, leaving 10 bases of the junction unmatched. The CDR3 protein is CSALGQGALVEAFF. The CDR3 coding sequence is TGCAGCGCCTTGGGACAGGGGGCTTTGGTTGAAGCTTTCTTT.

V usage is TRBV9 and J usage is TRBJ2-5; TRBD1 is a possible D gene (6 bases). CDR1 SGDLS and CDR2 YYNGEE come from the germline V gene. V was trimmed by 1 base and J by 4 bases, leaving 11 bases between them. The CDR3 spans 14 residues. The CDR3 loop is CASSVSGDRETQYF. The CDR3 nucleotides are TGTGCCAGCAGCGTATCAGGGGATCGAGAGACCCAGTACTTC.

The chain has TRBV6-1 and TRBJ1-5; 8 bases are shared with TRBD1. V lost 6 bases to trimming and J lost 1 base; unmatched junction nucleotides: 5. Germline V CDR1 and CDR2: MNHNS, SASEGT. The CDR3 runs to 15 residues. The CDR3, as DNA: TGTGCCAGCAGAAATGGACAGGGCAGCAATCAGCCCCAGCATTTT. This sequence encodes CASRNGQGSNQPQHF.

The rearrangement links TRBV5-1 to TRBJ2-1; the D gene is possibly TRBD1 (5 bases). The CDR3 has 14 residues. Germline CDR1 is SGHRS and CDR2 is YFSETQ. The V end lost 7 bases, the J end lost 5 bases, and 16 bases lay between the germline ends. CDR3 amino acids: CASAMTVLNNEQFF. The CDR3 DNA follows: TGCGCCAGCGCTATGACAGTTCTCAACAATGAGCAGTTCTTC.

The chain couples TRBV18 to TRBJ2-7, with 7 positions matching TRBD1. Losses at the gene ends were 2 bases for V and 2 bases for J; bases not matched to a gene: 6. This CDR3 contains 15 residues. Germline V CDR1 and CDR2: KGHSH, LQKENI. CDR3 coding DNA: TGTGCCAGCTCACCAGTTGGGACAGTTACCTACGAGCAGTACTTC. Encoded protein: CASSPVGTVTYEQYF.